This record concerns one T cell receptor (beta chain) sequence. Genomic DNA, serving as template, underwent TCR beta VDJ and CDR3 profiling. One entry per CDR3 protein results from TCRdb running MiXCR on the reads. The sample holds 110,000 or so distinct CDR3 sequences; 40% to 65% are singletons and the top ten take under 35%. This sample was taken from a study of CD8+CD57+ T cells in acquired aplastic anemia. As for the study in general: Average CD4+ read depth in healthy donors was around 9.9 million reads.

In germline, CDR1 is MNHEY, CDR2 SVGEGT. Trimming cost V 2 bases and J 4 bases; bases outside gene matches: 19. The CDR3 length is 20 residues. The J gene is TRBJ2-1, the V gene TRBV6-2 or TRBV6-3; 8 bases align to TRBD2. The sample was sorted CD4+, CD8+, or CD8+CD57+ T cells (not recorded which) from PBMCs. The origin of this receptor is a human donor in good health, serving as a control. DNA of the CDR3: TGTGCCAGCAGTTACAGCGGCTACGAGACCGCCGGGGGGGCATACAATGAGCAGTTCTTC. It specifies CASSYSGYETAGGAYNEQFF.